This entry concerns a single T cell receptor (beta chain). Its antigen is not known. The data were taken from a study of identical twins. Study-wide points: Weaker excess twin sharing was seen among beta out-of-frame sequences. With abundant cord blood beta clonotypes, insertions were fewer; memory repertoires showed no such pattern.

Unique molecular identifiers were present on the cDNA, which also gained a universal primer site by template switching. TCRdb itself ran the 5' RACE reads through MiXCR, one entry per CDR3 protein. The table lists some 1,600,000 distinct CDR3 sequences, around 29% of them singletons, with about 0.27% in the top ten. Each donor was a healthy Caucasian. The sequenced sample was cord blood. The receptor's source is a newborn girl in good health.

The CDR3 region is CSGGQGHQPQHF. CDR3 DNA sequence: TGCAGTGGGGGACAGGGTCATCAGCCCCAGCATTTT. This sequence joins TRBV20-1 and TRBJ1-5, with 9 positions matching TRBD1. V lost 7 bases, J lost 5 bases, and 3 bases stayed unmatched. The CDR3 is made up of 12 amino acids. In germline, CDR1 is DFQATT, CDR2 SNEGSKA (reference sequence).